This is a list of T cell receptor beta chains from one sample in a study of OX40 agonist ivuxolimab in advanced cancers. Generated by immunoSEQ multiplex PCR, the TCRdb table keeps only in-frame clones and is missing some. Of some 84,000 clones in the sample, around 92% are singletons; the top ten hold 6.5% to 9.5%. The sample here was CD4+ or CD8+ T cells sorted from blood, taken in a trial of the OX40 agonist ivuxolimab. Receptor source: an adult with an advanced solid tumor such as melanoma, head and neck, liver or kidney cancer. The CDR3 runs from the conserved cysteine through the conserved F or W. Fields, in order: J gene, V gene, D gene, CDR3 protein, CDR3 DNA. A D gene is named only where the DNA matches it firmly.

TRBJ2-3	TRBV7-9	-	CASGLKLGYTDTQYF	TGTGCCAGCGGTCTCAAACTGGGGTACACAGATACGCAGTATTTT
TRBJ1-2	TRBV7-9	-	CASSLEFPGGYTF	TGTGCCAGCAGCTTAGAGTTCCCGGGTGGCTACACCTTC
TRBJ2-5	TRBV6-6	-	CASSLWGPPAQETQYF	TGTGCCAGCAGCCTCTGGGGACCCCCTGCCCAAGAGACCCAGTACTTC
TRBJ1-3	TRBV15	TRBD1	CATSTRQGKAGNTIYF	TGTGCCACCAGCACCAGACAGGGTAAGGCTGGAAACACCATATATTTT
TRBJ2-1	TRBV10-2	TRBD1	CASSVGTEYNEQFF	TGCGCCAGCAGTGTGGGGACAGAGTACAATGAGCAGTTCTTC
TRBJ1-6	TRBV7-3	-	CASSLNEGRSPLHF	TGTGCCAGCAGCTTAAATGAGGGACGCTCACCCCTCCACTTT
TRBJ1-3	TRBV5-5	-	CASSPWTARPHTIYF	TGTGCCAGCAGCCCTTGGACAGCCCGACCGCACACCATATATTTT
TRBJ1-1	TRBV27	TRBD1	CASSWDRAMNTEAFF	TGTGCCAGCAGCTGGGACAGGGCCATGAACACTGAAGCTTTCTTT
TRBJ2-2	TRBV6-6	TRBD2	CASHLGEGTGELFF	TGTGCCAGTCACCTAGGGGAGGGTACCGGGGAGCTGTTTTTT
TRBJ1-1	TRBV27	-	CASSLSWNLGNTEAFF	TGTGCCAGCAGTTTATCTTGGAATTTGGGTAACACTGAAGCTTTCTTT
TRBJ1-4	TRBV7-9	-	CASSLEGRNQGEKLFF	TGTGCCAGCAGCTTAGAGGGGAGGAATCAGGGTGAAAAACTGTTTTTT
TRBJ2-7	TRBV7-2	TRBD2	CASSYPGTTYEQYF	TGTGCCAGCAGCTACCCCGGGACTACCTACGAGCAGTACTTC
TRBJ1-2	TRBV11-2	-	CASSLAGAPTSTYGYTF	TGTGCCAGCAGCTTAGCTGGGGCACCAACTAGTACCTATGGCTACACCTTC
TRBJ2-7	TRBV9	-	CASSVAGDEQYF	TGTGCCAGCAGCGTAGCTGGCGACGAGCAGTACTTC
TRBJ2-7	TRBV27	TRBD1	CASSLGTGYSYEQYF	TGTGCCAGCAGCCTAGGGACAGGTTACTCCTACGAGCAGTACTTC
TRBJ2-7	TRBV6-5	-	CASRPTGEDGGEQYF	TGTGCCAGCAGACCTACGGGGGAAGATGGGGGCGAGCAGTACTTC
TRBJ1-1	TRBV6-6	-	CATRIFTEAFF	TGTGCCACCCGAATCTTCACTGAAGCTTTCTTT